Shown below are 15 T cell receptor beta chains from a single sample sequenced in a study of T cells in Graves' hyperthyroidism and ophthalmopathy (dated by TCRdb to about 2019). Preparation of the library involved multiplex PCR. These reads were obtained on an Illumina HiSeq 2000. Amplification of TCR beta CDR3 regions was carried out from RNA transcripts. A first-round RT-PCR of the TCR CDR3 used the HTBI primer set with the Qiagen OneStep RT-PCR kit. TCRdb reworked the public reads: Q25 trimming with fastp, MiXCR clone assembly, productive beta chains retained. All rows with the same CDR3 protein become a single entry with the most common DNA and genes. The sample table records some 550,000 distinct CDR3 sequences; more than 20% of these occur just once. In total, the top ten clones hold more than 25% of the sample. Sequencing was performed on blood. Receptor source: a young man with Graves' hyperthyroidism.

The table lists this clonotype with many counts. This chain links TRBV20-1 with TRBJ2-2; TRBD2 aligns across 9 bases. The CDR3 runs 16 residues. Germline trimming cut 0 bases from V and 7 bases from J; bases unmatched to any gene: 9. Germline V lookup: CDR1 DFQATT, CDR2 SNEGSKA (reference sequence). Here the CDR3 DNA reads TGCAGTGCTAGAGATCTGTTAGCGGGGGAAGGCGGGGAGCTGTTTTTT. Protein sequence: CSARDLLAGEGGELFF.

In its sample, this clonotype was seen many times. The CDR3 DNA follows: TGCGCCAGCAGGGAGGACTGGAAGTACGAGCAGTACTTC. Protein product: CASREDWKYEQYF. This chain uses TRBV10-2 with TRBJ2-7, with a tentative D call TRBD2 (5 bases). The germline CDR1 and CDR2 sequences are WSHSY and SAAADI. The V end was cut by 6 bases, the J end by 4 bases, with 13 bases between. This CDR3 is built from 13 residues.

This clonotype has at least ten counts. This chain joins TRBV24-1 and TRBJ2-5; D remains unclear. The CDR3 contains 14 residues. Per the germline V gene, CDR1 is KGHDR and CDR2 is SFDVKD. V lost 0 bases to trimming and J lost 2 bases, with 6 bases between them. CDR3 sequence (DNA): TGTGCCACCAGTGATTTGGATCAACAAGAGACCCAGTACTTC. Its translation is CATSDLDQQETQYF.

The table lists this clonotype with many counts. The V gene is TRBV6-1, the J gene TRBJ1-1; D perhaps matches TRBD1 (6 bases). This CDR3 has 14 amino acids. Germline V gene data show CDR1 as MNHNS and CDR2 as SASEGT. Trimming stripped 1 base from V and 3 bases from J, with 9 bases between. This chain's CDR3 is CASSEDREDTEAFF. The CDR3, as DNA: TGTGCCAGCAGTGAAGACAGGGAGGACACTGAAGCTTTCTTT.

This clonotype occurred a few times. The V call is TRBV5-1, the J call TRBJ2-2; unclear D gene. V was trimmed by 4 bases and J by 0 bases, leaving 10 bases between them. Per the germline V gene, CDR1 is SGHRS and CDR2 is YFSETQ. The CDR3 has 15 residues. DNA of the CDR3: TGCGCCAGCAGCCGAACCTGGGCGAACACCGGGGAGCTGTTTTTT. It codes for CASSRTWANTGELFF. The entire variable domain, with the rest obtained from reference TRBV5-1 and TRBJ2-2, is as follows: KAGVTQTPRYLIKTRGQQVTLSCSPISGHRSVSWYQQTPGQGLQFLFEYFSETQRNKGNFPGRFSGRQFSNSRSEMNVSTLELGDSALYLCASSRTWANTGELFFGEGSRLTVL.

With respect to this clonotype: This is likely a read error, given that the CDR3 carries no conserved phenylalanine or tryptophan at its end. The genes are TRBV19 and TRBJ1-2, with a tentative D call TRBD1 (6 bases). This CDR3 comprises 13 residues. The V and J ends lost 6 bases and 5 bases respectively, with 13 bases between them. The germline V gene has CDR1 LNHDA and CDR2 SQIVND (reference sequence). The CDR3 reads CASSPDRRYGYTV. The DNA for the CDR3 is TGTGCCAGTAGCCCGGACAGAAGGTATGGCTACACCGTC.

There are many counts of this clonotype. CDR3 bases: TGCAGTGCTCCCGAGGGGGAAAACTATGGCTACACCTTC. It is translated as CSAPEGENYGYTF. The gene calls are TRBV20-1 and TRBJ1-2; possible D gene TRBD1, 6 bases. Germline loops: CDR1 DFQATT, CDR2 SNEGSKA (reference sequence). The CDR3 runs to 13 residues. The V end lost 5 bases, the J end lost 2 bases, and 12 bases lay between the germline ends.

The chain uses TRBV10-2 and TRBJ2-2, with D possibly TRBD1 on 5 matching bases. This CDR3 contains 16 residues. V lost 4 bases and J 6 bases, leaving 18 bases between the germline ends. Germline V gene data show CDR1 as WSHSY and CDR2 as SAAADI. The DNA of the CDR3 is TGCGCCAGCAGTGCTCCGACAGTCCAGTGGGCCGGGGAGCTGTTTTTT. The encoded protein is CASSAPTVQWAGELFF.

This clonotype was seen a handful of times. The rearrangement links TRBV25-1 to TRBJ1-5; unclear D gene. V lost 1 base, J lost 5 bases, and 18 bases lay in between. The CDR3 is made up of 17 amino acids. Per germline, CDR1 MGHDK and CDR2 SYGVNS. The CDR3, as DNA: TGTGCCAGCAGTGAATCGGGTTTGGGGTGTAAAGATCAGCCCCAGCATTTT. It yields the protein CASSESGLGCKDQPQHF.

This clonotype was counted at least ten times. The chain uses TRBV28 and TRBJ2-7, with D possibly matching TRBD1 (6 bases). The germline V gene has CDR1 MDHEN and CDR2 SYDVKM. The CDR3 consists of 11 residues. The ends were cut back, 5 bases at V and 12 bases at J, with 14 bases in the middle. The CDR3 DNA reads as TGTGCCAGCAGTACCCGGACAGATCTGTACTTC. It specifies CASSTRTDLYF.

A remark on this clonotype: With a much larger clone just one base away, this may be a read error. The chain couples TRBV28 to TRBJ1-1; D is possibly TRBD1 (6 bases). There are 13 residues in the CDR3. Germline V gene lookup returns CDR1 MDHEN and CDR2 SYDVKM. In nucleotides, the CDR3 is TGTGCCAGCAGTTGGACAGAGCTCACTGAAGCTTGCTTT. Encoded protein: CASSWTELTEACF. The whole variable domain, remainder taken from reference TRBV28 and TRBJ1-1, is DVKVTQSSRYLVKRTGEKVFLECVQDMDHENMFWYRQDPGLGLRLIYFSYDVKMKEKGDIPEGYSVSREKKERFSLILESASTNQTSMYLCASSWTELTEACFGQGTRLTVV.

This clonotype has just a few counts. V usage is TRBV28 and J usage is TRBJ2-7; the D call may be TRBD1 or TRBD2 (5 bases each). This CDR3 is 12 amino acids long. CDR1 MDHEN and CDR2 SYDVKM come from the germline V gene. Trimming took 5 bases from V and 9 from J, leaving 14 bases between them. The CDR3 sequence is CASSQGAIGQYF. CDR3 coding DNA: TGTGCCAGCAGTCAGGGAGCAATCGGGCAGTACTTC.

Concerning this clonotype: Germline and junction disagree at one end, which may indicate a read error. The V call is TRBV10-3, the J call TRBJ1-1; tentative D call: TRBD1 (5 bases). The CDR3 is 14 amino acids. Germline loops: CDR1 ENHRY, CDR2 SYGVKD. The CDR3 nucleotides are TGTGCCATCACTCCAGGGCCCTTGAACACTGAATCTTTCTTT. This encodes CAITPGPLNTESFF.

The chain recombines TRBV20-1 with TRBJ2-5; the D gene could be TRBD1 or TRBD2 (6 bases each). CDR3 size: 14 residues. V gave up 6 bases and J gave up 2 bases, with 16 bases separating them. CDR1 is DFQATT, CDR2 SNEGSKA, per germline (reference sequence). The DNA of the CDR3 is TGCAGTGCCCGAGGAAGGGGGACTCAAGAGACCCAGTACTTC. Its translation is CSARGRGTQETQYF.

The rearrangement joins TRBV11-2 to TRBJ2-7, with TRBD1 as a possible D gene (7 bases). Per the germline V gene, CDR1 is SGHAT and CDR2 is FQNNGV. V shed 5 bases and J shed 3 bases, with 20 bases lying between them. This CDR3 region has 16 residues. This CDR3 reads CASSETRGTEYYEQYF. The CDR3 DNA reads TGTGCCAGCAGCGAGACTCGGGGGACAGAGTACTACGAGCAGTACTTC.